Below, 15 T cell receptor beta chains from the same sample are listed, as sequenced in a study of cytomegalovirus exposure and HLA in healthy donors. The PCR was carried out with 60 Vbeta primers and 13 Jbeta primers. Clones were sequenced by immunoSEQ multiplex PCR, and TCRdb holds only the in-frame ones, with some missing. There are around 120,000 clones in the sample; about 80% occur only once, and more than 7% lies in the top ten. The specimen sequenced was PBMCs. Source of these receptors: a female donor in good health and CMV-seropositive.

The chain couples TRBV27 to TRBJ1-6; the D gene is possibly TRBD1 (5 bases). Trimming took 5 bases from V and 7 from J, leaving 18 bases between them. The germline gives CDR1 MNHEY, CDR2 SMNVEV (reference sequence). CDR3 length: 16 residues. CDR3 residues: CASSAQGSVRNSPLHF. In nucleotides, the CDR3 is TGTGCCAGCAGTGCTCAGGGTTCGGTCCGGAATTCACCCCTCCACTTT.

This chain uses TRBV18 with TRBJ1-5, with D possibly being TRBD1 (5 bases). Trimming left V 2 bases short and J 7 bases short, with 9 bases between. The CDR3 covers 13 residues. Germline V gives CDR1 KGHSH, CDR2 LQKENI. The CDR3 here is CASSPSGEQPQHF. CDR3 in DNA: TGTGCCAGCTCACCATCGGGGGAACAGCCCCAGCATTTT.

The chain couples TRBV7-8 to TRBJ2-1; 7 nucleotides agree with TRBD2. This CDR3 spans 13 amino acids. Germline trimming cut 3 bases from V and 8 bases from J; bases unmatched to any gene: 4. CDR1 SGHVS and CDR2 FQNEAQ come from the germline V gene. The CDR3: CASSFREADEQFF. CDR3 sequence (DNA): TGTGCCAGCAGCTTCCGGGAGGCCGATGAGCAGTTCTTC.

The V gene is TRBV9, the J gene TRBJ1-4, with TRBD1 matching over 7 bases. Trimming took 6 bases from V and 7 from J; bases not matched to a gene: 9. Germline CDR1 and CDR2: SGDLS and YYNGEE. This CDR3 contains 14 residues. In DNA, the CDR3 is TGTGCCAGCACCCCGGGACAGAGCAGTGAAAAACTGTTTTTT. It translates to CASTPGQSSEKLFF.

J is TRBJ2-3 and V is TRBV7-9, with TRBD1 matching over 8 bases. V was pared by 5 bases and J by 1 base, with 2 bases of the junction left unmatched. CDR3 length: 14 amino acids. Germline V gene sequence: CDR1 SEHNR, CDR2 FQNEAQ (reference sequence). CDR3: CASSVRGRTDTQYF. The DNA of the CDR3 is TGTGCCAGCAGCGTCAGGGGGCGCACAGATACGCAGTATTTT.

V and J are TRBV5-1 and TRBJ2-1; 11 nucleotides line up with TRBD2. V was pared by 4 bases and J by 2 bases, with 2 bases of the junction left unmatched. This CDR3 region has 15 residues. Germline assignment: CDR1 SGHRS and CDR2 YFSETQ. CDR3 DNA sequence: TGCGCCAGCAGCCCACTAGCGGGGGCCTACAATGAGCAGTTCTTC. Translated: CASSPLAGAYNEQFF.

This clone came up once. The chain is built from TRBV6-1 and TRBJ1-2; TRBD1 matches at 7 bases. The CDR3 spans 13 residues. The germline gives CDR1 MNHNS, CDR2 SASEGT. J was trimmed by 2 bases and V by 8 bases; bases with no gene match: 5. CDR3 sequence (DNA): TGTGCCAGCCAGACAGGGAGGAACTATGGCTACACCTTC. As protein: CASQTGRNYGYTF.

The rearrangement links TRBV5-1 to TRBJ2-5; 7 bases are a match to TRBD2. The ends lost 2 bases at V and 1 base at J; junction bases unmatched: 2. This CDR3 region has 14 residues. CDR1 is SGHRS and CDR2 is YFSETQ in the germline V gene. CDR3 DNA sequence: TGCGCCAGCAGCTTCGCTAGCGGCCAAGAGACCCAGTACTTC. Its protein product is CASSFASGQETQYF.

The chain joins TRBV16 to TRBJ2-7, with 7 bases matching TRBD2. The length of the CDR3 is 15 residues. The germline CDR1 and CDR2 sequences are KGHSY and FQNENV. V was pared by 2 bases and J by 3 bases, with 7 bases of the junction left unmatched. CDR3 residues: CASSQGLAAVYEQYF. The CDR3 coding sequence is TGTGCCAGCAGCCAAGGCCTAGCGGCTGTCTACGAGCAGTACTTC.

This rearrangement joins TRBV7-2 to TRBJ1-6, with 8 nucleotides matching TRBD1. The CDR3 length is 15 residues. Germline trimming cut 8 bases from V and 14 bases from J; bases unmatched to any gene: 17. From germline, CDR1 is SGHTA and CDR2 FQGNSA. CDR3 in DNA: TGTGCCAGCGGATCCGGACAGGGATTGGTTACGGCCCTCCACTTT. Amino acids: CASGSGQGLVTALHF.

This chain connects TRBV29-1 to TRBJ1-5; 7 nucleotides line up with TRBD1. With V trimmed by 4 bases and J by 1 base, 1 base remained unmatched. CDR3 size: 13 residues. The germline CDR1 and CDR2 sequences are SQVTM and ANQGSEA. CDR3 sequence (DNA): TGCAGCGTTGGACAGGGAAGCAATCAGCCCCAGCATTTT. It encodes CSVGQGSNQPQHF.

The gene calls are TRBV16 and TRBJ1-5; 7 bases line up with TRBD1. Germline-derived CDR1 and CDR2 are KGHSY and FQNENV. Losses at the gene ends were 4 bases for V and 4 bases for J; bases not matched to a gene: 13. This CDR3 contains 17 residues. The CDR3 region is CASSPEGRGGRNQPQHF. DNA of the CDR3: TGTGCCAGCAGCCCGGAAGGGAGAGGGGGCCGAAATCAGCCCCAGCATTTT.

The J gene is TRBJ2-6, the V gene TRBV21-1; TRBD2, the table's D call, was not compared with the DNA. TRBV21-1 is marked as a pseudogene. This CDR3 is 21 amino acids long. CDR3 in amino acids: CASSKVWRAQAEYSGANVLTF. The CDR3 bases are TGTGCCAGCAGCAAAGTTTGGAGGGCCCAGGCCGAGTACTCTGGGGCCAACGTCCTGACTTTC.

V is TRBV18 and J is TRBJ1-2; the D gene is possibly TRBD1 (6 bases). V lost 3 bases to trimming and J lost 14 bases, with 22 bases between them. The CDR3 runs 14 residues. The germline V gene has CDR1 KGHSH and CDR2 LQKENI. The chain's CDR3 is CASSPEPLQGSATF. In DNA, the CDR3 is TGTGCCAGCTCACCCGAACCCTTACAGGGTAGCGCGACCTTC. Variable domain in full (rest from reference TRBV18 and TRBJ1-2): NAGVMQNPRHLVRRRGQEARLRCSPMKGHSHVYWYRQLPEEGLKFMVYLQKENIIDESGMPKERFSAEFPKEGPSILRIQQVVRGDSAAYFCASSPEPLQGSATFGSGTRLTVV.

This rearrangement joins TRBV7-6 to TRBJ2-5; no clear D gene. The CDR3 spans 13 residues. In germline, CDR1 is SGHVS, CDR2 FNYEAQ. Trimming removed 5 bases at V and 4 bases at J, with 11 bases between. CDR3 sequence (DNA): TGTGCCAGCAGCCCAAGCCCGGGAGAGACCCAGTACTTC. It is translated as CASSPSPGETQYF.